This T cell receptor (beta chain) was observed in a study of T cells in Graves' hyperthyroidism and ophthalmopathy. RNA transcripts gave rise to amplified TCR beta CDR3 regions. HTBI primers drove first-round RT-PCR of the TCR CDR3. TCRdb redid the calling of the multiplex PCR reads with MiXCR, one entry per CDR3 protein. The sample lists around 580,000 distinct CDR3 sequences; around 45% were seen once. As regards this clonotype: No antigen is known for it.

Hyperthyroidism was newly diagnosed in patients aged 18 to 65 (duration under 2 months). Germline CDR1 and CDR2: SGHVS and FQNEAQ. There are 13 residues in the CDR3. V lost 2 bases, J lost 6 bases, and 11 bases lay in between. The study's findings and limits: Blood also contained most expanded thyroid clonotypes above 0.001. Ophthalmopathy cases were set apart from stable hyperthyroidism by a 13 V-J model.

This receptor was obtained from a woman aged 18-29 years with Graves' hyperthyroidism. The sample consisted of peripheral blood or thyroid tissue (not recorded which). The chain joins TRBV7-8 to TRBJ2-7; tentative D call: TRBD1 (6 bases). The CDR3 nucleotides are TGTGCCAGCAGCTTAACAGGGCTAACCGAGCAGTACTTC. This sequence encodes CASSLTGLTEQYF.